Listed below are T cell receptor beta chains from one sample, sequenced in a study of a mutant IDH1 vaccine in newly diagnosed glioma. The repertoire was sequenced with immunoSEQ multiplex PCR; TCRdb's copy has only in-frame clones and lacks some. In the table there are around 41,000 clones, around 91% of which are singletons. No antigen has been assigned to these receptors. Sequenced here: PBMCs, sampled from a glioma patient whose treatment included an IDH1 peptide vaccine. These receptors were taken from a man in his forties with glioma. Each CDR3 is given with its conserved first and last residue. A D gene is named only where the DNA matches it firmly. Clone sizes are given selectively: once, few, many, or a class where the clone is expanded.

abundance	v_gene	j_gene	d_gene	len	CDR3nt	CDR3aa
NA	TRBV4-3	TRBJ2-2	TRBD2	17	TGCGCCAGCAGCCAAGAATCTAGCGGGATGCACACCGGGGAGCTGTTTTTT	CASSQESSGMHTGELFF
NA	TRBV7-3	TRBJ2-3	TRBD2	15	TGTGCCAGCAGCCCGAATAGCGGGAGAACAGATACGCAGTATTTT	CASSPNSGRTDTQYF
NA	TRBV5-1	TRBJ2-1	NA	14	TGCGCCAGCAAAAGAGGTAGCGACTACAATGAGCAGTTCTTC	CASKRGSDYNEQFF
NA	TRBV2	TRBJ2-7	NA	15	TGTGCCAGCAGTGGACTCGGCGGGATGACCTACGAGCAGTACTTC	CASSGLGGMTYEQYF
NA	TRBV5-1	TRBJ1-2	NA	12	TGCGCCCGTCAAGGACAGTTCTATGGCTACACCTTC	CARQGQFYGYTF
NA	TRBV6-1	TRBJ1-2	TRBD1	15	TGTGCCAGCAGTGTTCCGTGGGACAGCCGCTATGGCTACACCTTC	CASSVPWDSRYGYTF
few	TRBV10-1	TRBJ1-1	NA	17	TGCGCCCTAGGGCGGGGTCGACTGTGGGTTTTTCTTGGTGAAGCTTTCTTT	CALGRGRLWVFLGEAFF
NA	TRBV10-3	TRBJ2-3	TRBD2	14	TGTGCCATCCAATTGGCGGGGGATTCAGATACGCAGTATTTT	CAIQLAGDSDTQYF
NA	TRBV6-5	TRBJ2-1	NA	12	TGTGCCAGCAGCCGAGACTACAATGAGCAGTTCTTC	CASSRDYNEQFF
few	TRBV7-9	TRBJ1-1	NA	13	TGTGCCAGCATTCCACCGAAGCTCACTGAAGCTTTCTTT	CASIPPKLTEAFF
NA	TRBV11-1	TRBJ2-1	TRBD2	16	TGTGCCAGCAGCCATGGGCCGGGACTAGCGACGAATGAGCAGTTCTTC	CASSHGPGLATNEQFF
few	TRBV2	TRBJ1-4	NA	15	TGTGCCACGGACAAGGGACAAGGAACTAATGAAAAACTGTTTTTT	CATDKGQGTNEKLFF
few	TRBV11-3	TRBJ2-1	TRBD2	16	TGTGCCAGCAGCCTGACGGGGGGGTACTCCTACAATGAGCAGTTCTTC	CASSLTGGYSYNEQFF
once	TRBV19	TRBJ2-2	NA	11	TGTGCCAGTAGCAATCGCGGGGAGCTGTTTTTT	CASSNRGELFF
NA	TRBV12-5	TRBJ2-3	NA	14	TGTGCTAGTGGTAACTCGACAGGTTCAGATACGCAGTATTTT	CASGNSTGSDTQYF
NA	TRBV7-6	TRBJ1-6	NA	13	TGTGCCAGCAGCTCAGGGACCAATTCACCCCTCCACTTT	CASSSGTNSPLHF
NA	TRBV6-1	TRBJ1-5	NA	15	TGTGCCAGCAGTGAAGCCCCGGTAAGCAATCAGCCCCAGCATTTT	CASSEAPVSNQPQHF
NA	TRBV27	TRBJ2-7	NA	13	TGTGCCAGCAGTTTATACAGGCCTGGGGAGCAGTACTTC	CASSLYRPGEQYF
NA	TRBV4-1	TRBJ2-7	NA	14	TGCGCCAGCAGCCAAGAGGCCAGCCCCTACGAGCAGTACTTC	CASSQEASPYEQYF
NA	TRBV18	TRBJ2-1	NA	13	TGTGCCAGCAGGGTTAGCTCCTACAATGAGCAGTTCTTC	CASRVSSYNEQFF
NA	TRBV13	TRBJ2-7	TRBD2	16	TGTGCCAGCAGCCCCATCACTAGCGGGAGGGCCCCCGAGCAGTACTTC	CASSPITSGRAPEQYF
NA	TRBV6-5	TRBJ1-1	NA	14	TGTGCCAGCAGTTCCAACGGCCGAGGGACTGAAGCTTTCTTT	CASSSNGRGTEAFF
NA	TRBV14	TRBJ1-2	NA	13	TGTGCCAGCAGCCCTGAGATGGTCTATGGCTACACCTTC	CASSPEMVYGYTF
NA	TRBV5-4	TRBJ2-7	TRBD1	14	TGTGCCAGCAGCCTAGGACAGGGAAGAGACGAGCAGTACTTC	CASSLGQGRDEQYF
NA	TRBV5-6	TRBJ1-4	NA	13	TGTGCCAGCAGTGAGACCGTGAATGAAAAACTGTTTTTT	CASSETVNEKLFF
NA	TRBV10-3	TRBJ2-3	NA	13	TGTGCCATCAACGGGAGAGGGACAGATACGCAGTATTTT	CAINGRGTDTQYF
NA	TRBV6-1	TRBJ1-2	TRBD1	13	TGTGCCAGCAGTTTGACAGGGGAGTACGGCTACACCTTC	CASSLTGEYGYTF
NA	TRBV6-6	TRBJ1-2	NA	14	TGTGCCAGCACCAAGAATCCCGATAACTATGGCTACACCTTC	CASTKNPDNYGYTF
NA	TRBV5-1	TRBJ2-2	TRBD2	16	TGCGCCAGCAGCGCGACTAGCGGTTCGAACACCGGGGAGCTGTTTTTT	CASSATSGSNTGELFF
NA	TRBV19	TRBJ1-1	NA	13	TGTGCCAGTAGTACCTCATTGAACACTGAAGCTTTCTTT	CASSTSLNTEAFF
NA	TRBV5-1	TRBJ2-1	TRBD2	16	TGCGCCAGCAGCCTGGGGACTAGCGGGGGGAGGAATGAGCAGTTCTTC	CASSLGTSGGRNEQFF
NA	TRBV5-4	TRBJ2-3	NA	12	TGTGCCAGCAGCTTGGGGGACTTCCCACAGTATTTT	CASSLGDFPQYF
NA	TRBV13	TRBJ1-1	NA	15	TGTGCCAGCAGCTCTGGCCAGGGATTTGACACTGAAGCTTTCTTT	CASSSGQGFDTEAFF
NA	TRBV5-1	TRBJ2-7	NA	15	TGCGCCAGCAGCTTGGATCTGAGCGGGCTCTACGAGCAGTACTTC	CASSLDLSGLYEQYF
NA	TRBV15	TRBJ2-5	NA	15	TGTGCCACCAGCAGAGGGGGGCGGGACCAAGAGACCCAGTACTTC	CATSRGGRDQETQYF
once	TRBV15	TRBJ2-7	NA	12	TGTGCCACCTCTGGGGGCACGAACGAGCAGTACTTC	CATSGGTNEQYF
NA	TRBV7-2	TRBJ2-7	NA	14	TGTGCCAGCAGCTTAGCAGTAAACTCCTACGAGCAGTACTTC	CASSLAVNSYEQYF
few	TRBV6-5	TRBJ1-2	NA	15	TGTGCCAGCAGTTACGGACAGCTGGTTAACTATGGCTACACCTTC	CASSYGQLVNYGYTF
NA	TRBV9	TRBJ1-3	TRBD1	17	TGTGCCAGCAGCGTAGACGGCCCGGGACAGGGAGAATACACCATATATTTT	CASSVDGPGQGEYTIYF
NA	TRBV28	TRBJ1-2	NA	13	TGTGCCAGCGCAGGGTTAGATACCTATGGCTACGCCTTC	CASAGLDTYGYAF